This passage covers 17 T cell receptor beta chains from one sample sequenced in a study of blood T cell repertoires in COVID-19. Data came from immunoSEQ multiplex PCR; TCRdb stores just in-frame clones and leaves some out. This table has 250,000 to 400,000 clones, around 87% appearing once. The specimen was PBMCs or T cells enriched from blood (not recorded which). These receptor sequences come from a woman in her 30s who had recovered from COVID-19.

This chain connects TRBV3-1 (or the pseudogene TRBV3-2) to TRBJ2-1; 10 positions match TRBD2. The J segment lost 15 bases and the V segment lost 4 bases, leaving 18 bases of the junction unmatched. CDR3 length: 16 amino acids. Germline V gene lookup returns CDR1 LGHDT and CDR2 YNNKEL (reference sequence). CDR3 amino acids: CASSPNEVAGGLRGFF. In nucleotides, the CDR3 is TGTGCCAGCAGCCCCAATGAGGTAGCGGGGGGACTTAGAGGGTTCTTC.

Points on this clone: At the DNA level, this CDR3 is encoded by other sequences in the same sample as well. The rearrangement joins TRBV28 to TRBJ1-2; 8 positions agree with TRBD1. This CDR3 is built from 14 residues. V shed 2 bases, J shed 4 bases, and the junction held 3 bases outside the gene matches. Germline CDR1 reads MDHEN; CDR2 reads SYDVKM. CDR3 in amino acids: CASSLGQGGYGYTF. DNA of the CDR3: TGTGCCAGCAGTTTAGGACAGGGAGGCTATGGCTACACCTTC.

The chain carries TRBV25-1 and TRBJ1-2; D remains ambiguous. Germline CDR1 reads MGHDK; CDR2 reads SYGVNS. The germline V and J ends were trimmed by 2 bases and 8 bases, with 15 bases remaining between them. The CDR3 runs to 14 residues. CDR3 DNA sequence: TGTGCCAGCAGTGAACGGGAGGCCCCGGGGGGCTACACCTTC. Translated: CASSEREAPGGYTF.

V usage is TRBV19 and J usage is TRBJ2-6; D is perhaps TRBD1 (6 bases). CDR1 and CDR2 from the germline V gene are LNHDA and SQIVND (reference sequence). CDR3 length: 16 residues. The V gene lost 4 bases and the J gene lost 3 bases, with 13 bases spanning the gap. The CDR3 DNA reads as TGTGCCAGTAGTAGAACAGGGTGGGGTGGGGCCAACGTCCTGACTTTC. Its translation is CASSRTGWGGANVLTF.

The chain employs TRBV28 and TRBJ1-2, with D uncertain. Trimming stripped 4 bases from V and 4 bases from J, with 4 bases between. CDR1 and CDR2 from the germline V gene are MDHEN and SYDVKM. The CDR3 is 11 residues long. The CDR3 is CASSSSYGYTF. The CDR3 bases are TGTGCCAGCAGTTCGAGCTATGGCTACACCTTC.

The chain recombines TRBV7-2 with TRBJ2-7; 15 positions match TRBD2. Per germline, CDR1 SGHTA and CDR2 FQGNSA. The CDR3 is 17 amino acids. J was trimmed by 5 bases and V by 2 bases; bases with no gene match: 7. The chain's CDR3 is CASSLPGLAGGLNEQYF. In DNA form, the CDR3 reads TGTGCCAGCAGCTTACCCGGACTAGCGGGGGGGCTAAACGAGCAGTACTTC.

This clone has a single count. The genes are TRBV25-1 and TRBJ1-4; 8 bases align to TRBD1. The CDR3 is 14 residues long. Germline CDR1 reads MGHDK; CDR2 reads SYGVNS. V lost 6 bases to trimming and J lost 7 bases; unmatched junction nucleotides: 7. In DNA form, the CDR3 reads TGTGCCAGCAGCTTGACAGGGGTGACTGAAAAACTGTTTTTT. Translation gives CASSLTGVTEKLFF.

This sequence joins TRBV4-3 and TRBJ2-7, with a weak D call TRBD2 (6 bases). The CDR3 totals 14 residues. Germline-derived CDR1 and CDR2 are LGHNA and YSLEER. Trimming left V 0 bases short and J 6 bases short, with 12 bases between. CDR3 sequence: CASSQDSGRAEQYF. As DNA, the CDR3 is TGCGCCAGCAGCCAAGATAGCGGCAGAGCCGAGCAGTACTTC.

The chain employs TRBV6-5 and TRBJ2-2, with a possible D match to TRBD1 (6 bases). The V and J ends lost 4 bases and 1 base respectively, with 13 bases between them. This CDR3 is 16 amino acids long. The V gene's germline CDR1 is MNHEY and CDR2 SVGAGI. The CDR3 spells CASSFSGQMNTGELFF. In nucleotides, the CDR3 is TGTGCCAGCAGTTTCTCCGGACAGATGAACACCGGGGAGCTGTTTTTT.

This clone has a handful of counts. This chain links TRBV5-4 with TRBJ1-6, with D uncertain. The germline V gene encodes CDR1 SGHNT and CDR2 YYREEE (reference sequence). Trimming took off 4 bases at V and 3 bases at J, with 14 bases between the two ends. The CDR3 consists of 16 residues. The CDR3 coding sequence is TGTGCCAGCAGCCCCATCCCAGGAAGCTATAATTCACCCCTCCACTTT. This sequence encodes CASSPIPGSYNSPLHF.

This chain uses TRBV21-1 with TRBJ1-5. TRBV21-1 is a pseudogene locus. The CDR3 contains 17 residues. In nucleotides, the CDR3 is TGTGCCAGCAGCAAAACAGCCCGACTACCGTTAAATCAGCCCCAGCATTTT. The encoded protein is CASSKTARLPLNQPQHF.

This CDR3 is CASSTRDSNANSPLHF. CDR3 nucleotide sequence: TGTGCCAGCAGTACACGGGACAGCAATGCAAATTCACCCCTCCACTTT. The chain uses TRBV6-2 or TRBV6-3 and TRBJ1-6; 7 bases match TRBD1. V was pared by 5 bases and J by 7 bases, with 11 bases of the junction left unmatched. Germline assignment: CDR1 MNHEY and CDR2 SVGEGT. There are 16 residues in the CDR3.

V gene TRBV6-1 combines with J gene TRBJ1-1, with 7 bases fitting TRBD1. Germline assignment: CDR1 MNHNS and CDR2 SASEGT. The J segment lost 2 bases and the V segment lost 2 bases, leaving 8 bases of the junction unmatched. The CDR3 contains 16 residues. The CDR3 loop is CASSELGQRANTEAFF. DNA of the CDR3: TGTGCCAGCAGTGAACTGGGACAGAGAGCTAACACTGAAGCTTTCTTT.

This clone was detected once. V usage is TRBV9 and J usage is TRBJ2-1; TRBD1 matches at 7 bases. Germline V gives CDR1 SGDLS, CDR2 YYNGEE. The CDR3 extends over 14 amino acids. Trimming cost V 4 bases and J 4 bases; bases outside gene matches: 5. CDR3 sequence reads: CASSMPGQYNEQFF. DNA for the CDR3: TGTGCCAGCAGCATGCCGGGACAGTACAATGAGCAGTTCTTC.

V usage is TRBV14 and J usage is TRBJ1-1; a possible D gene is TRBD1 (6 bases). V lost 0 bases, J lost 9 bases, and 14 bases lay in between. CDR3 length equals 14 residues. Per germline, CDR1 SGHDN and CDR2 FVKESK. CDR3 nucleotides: TGTGCCAGCAGCCAAGATCTTAGGACAGCACAAGCTTTCTTT. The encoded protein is CASSQDLRTAQAFF. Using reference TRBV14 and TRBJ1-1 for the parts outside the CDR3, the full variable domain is EAGVTQFPSHSVIEKGQTVTLRCDPISGHDNLYWYRRVMGKEIKFLLHFVKESKQDESGMPNNRFLAERTGGTYSTLKVQPAELEDSGVYFCASSQDLRTAQAFFGQGTRLTVV.

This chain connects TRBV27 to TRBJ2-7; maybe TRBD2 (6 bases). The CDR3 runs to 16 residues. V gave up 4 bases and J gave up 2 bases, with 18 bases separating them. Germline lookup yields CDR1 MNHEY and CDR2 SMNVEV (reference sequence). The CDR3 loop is CASSYNDRGLAYEQYF. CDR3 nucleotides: TGTGCCAGCAGTTATAATGACCGGGGGTTGGCCTACGAGCAGTACTTC.

CDR3 sequence reads: CASLRGGANTGELFF. The CDR3 region has the DNA TGCGCCAGCTTACGCGGGGGGGCGAACACCGGGGAGCTGTTTTTT. The gene calls are TRBV10-2 and TRBJ2-2; TRBD2 agrees at 9 bases. V gave up 8 bases and J gave up 0 bases; unmatched junction bases: 4. The CDR3 extends over 15 amino acids. CDR1 and CDR2 (germline): WSHSY, SAAADI.